The 30 T cell receptor beta chains reported below all come from one sample, sequenced in a study of shared clonotypes between healthy human individuals. TCRdb's table, derived via immunoSEQ multiplex PCR, lists solely in-frame clones and lacks some. The table lists approximately 2,300,000 clones, 85% to 95% of them singletons. Sequenced: naive CD4+ T cells from PBMCs. Subset here: CD45RA+ positively selected. The receptor set was obtained from a man between 18 and 29 years old in good health. Some clones in this sample may be carry-over from other donors' samples.

The chain recombines TRBV6-1 with TRBJ1-2, with a weak D call TRBD1 (5 bases). V gave up 6 bases and J gave up 2 bases, with 16 bases separating them. The CDR3 is 15 amino acids. Germline V gene data show CDR1 as MNHNS and CDR2 as SASEGT. CDR3 coding DNA: TGTGCCAGCAGCCCCGGGACCGCGAGGAACTATGGCTACACCTTC. As protein: CASSPGTARNYGYTF.

The rearrangement joins TRBV6-1 to TRBJ1-2; D is possibly TRBD1 (6 bases). CDR3 size: 13 residues. The V end lost 1 base, the J end lost 6 bases, and 9 bases lay between the germline ends. CDR1 is MNHNS, CDR2 SASEGT, per germline. The CDR3 DNA is TGTGCCAGCAGTGAAGGAAGGGGGGATGGCTACACCTTC. This codes for CASSEGRGDGYTF.

This clone was observed a single time. The rearrangement uses TRBV29-1 and TRBJ2-5, with TRBD1 matching over 9 bases. Trimming cost V 7 bases and J 5 bases; bases outside gene matches: 5. Germline CDR1 is SQVTM and CDR2 is ANQGSEA. The CDR3 extends over 12 amino acids. CDR3 in amino acids: CSDIQGAETQYF. CDR3 in DNA: TGCAGCGATATACAGGGGGCCGAGACCCAGTACTTC.

The chain recombines TRBV10-3 with TRBJ2-7; either TRBD1 or TRBD2 may supply D (6 bases each). Deletions cut 11 bases from V and 6 bases from J, with 14 bases between. The CDR3 runs to 11 residues. CDR1 and CDR2 from the germline V gene are ENHRY and SYGVKD. CDR3: CAVAGGGEQYF. CDR3 nucleotide sequence: TGTGCCGTAGCAGGAGGGGGCGAGCAGTACTTC.

V is TRBV28 and J is TRBJ2-1, with TRBD2 matching 8 bases. V lost 5 bases, J lost 3 bases, and 9 bases stayed unmatched. Germline CDR1 is MDHEN and CDR2 is SYDVKM. The CDR3 totals 16 residues. The CDR3 spells CASSPAPAGVYNEQFF. CDR3 sequence (DNA): TGTGCCAGCAGTCCAGCACCAGCGGGAGTCTACAATGAGCAGTTCTTC. Using reference TRBV28 and TRBJ2-1 for the parts outside the CDR3, the full variable domain is DVKVTQSSRYLVKRTGEKVFLECVQDMDHENMFWYRQDPGLGLRLIYFSYDVKMKEKGDIPEGYSVSREKKERFSLILESASTNQTSMYLCASSPAPAGVYNEQFFGPGTRLTVL.

V usage is TRBV28 and J usage is TRBJ2-2; tentatively, D is TRBD2 (7 bases). V was trimmed by 9 bases and J by 8 bases, leaving 19 bases between them. The CDR3 runs to 14 residues. CDR1 is MDHEN, CDR2 SYDVKM, per germline. Here the CDR3 reads CASSDGGPEGELFF. The CDR3 nucleotides are TGTGCCAGTAGCGACGGGGGGCCCGAAGGGGAGCTGTTTTTT.

This chain joins TRBV9 and TRBJ2-6; no reliable D call. Germline V gene sequence: CDR1 SGDLS, CDR2 YYNGEE. Trimming pared 4 bases from V and 4 bases from J, leaving 12 bases between. CDR3 length: 15 amino acids. The CDR3 sequence is CASSLSGAGANVLTF. DNA of the CDR3: TGTGCCAGCAGCCTATCGGGTGCAGGGGCCAACGTCCTGACTTTC.

Details on this clone: The same CDR3 is also encoded by other DNA sequences in this sample. For the CDR3, the DNA is TGTGCCAGCAGCCAAGGACAGGGGGAGACCCAGTACTTC. It yields the protein CASSQGQGETQYF. The chain combines TRBV7-3 with TRBJ2-5; 9 bases are a match to TRBD1. From germline, CDR1 is SGHTA and CDR2 FQGTGA. The CDR3 loop spans 13 amino acids. V lost 5 bases, J lost 5 bases, and 3 bases stayed unmatched.

V and J are TRBV7-9 and TRBJ1-5; 7 bases line up with TRBD1. V shed 4 bases and J 2 bases; nucleotides not matched to a gene: 5. Per the germline V gene, CDR1 is SEHNR and CDR2 is FQNEAQ (reference sequence). The CDR3 has 15 amino acids. The CDR3 reads CASSSEGTGNQPQHF. DNA for the CDR3: TGTGCCAGCAGCTCAGAAGGGACAGGCAATCAGCCCCAGCATTTT.

The J gene is TRBJ2-7, the V gene TRBV6-9; TRBD2 is a possible D gene (7 bases). The germline V and J ends were trimmed by 4 bases and 2 bases, with 24 bases remaining between them. The CDR3 totals 18 residues. Germline loops: CDR1 MNHGY, CDR2 SVAAGI. Written as DNA, the CDR3 is TGTGCCAGCAGTTCCTCGGGGGGCGGTATAGCGCGCGCCTACGAGCAGTACTTC. It is translated as CASSSSGGGIARAYEQYF.

The chain has TRBV6-5 and TRBJ2-1; D is unresolved. Trimming stripped 4 bases from V and 4 bases from J, with 14 bases between. CDR3 length equals 15 residues. Germline V gene sequence: CDR1 MNHEY, CDR2 SVGAGI. In DNA, the CDR3 is TGTGCCAGCAGTTTAGCCTCTGCCGAATACAATGAGCAGTTCTTC. Translation: CASSLASAEYNEQFF.

The chain recombines TRBV27 with TRBJ2-7; D is unclear. Trimming took 3 bases from V and 1 from J, leaving 10 bases between them. Per the germline V gene, CDR1 is MNHEY and CDR2 is SMNVEV (reference sequence). The CDR3 length is 14 residues. CDR3 residues: CASSFVPESYEQYF. In nucleotides, the CDR3 is TGTGCCAGCAGTTTCGTGCCAGAATCCTACGAGCAGTACTTC.

The rearrangement joins TRBV6-5 to TRBJ2-7; TRBD2 agrees at 7 bases. Germline CDR1 and CDR2: MNHEY and SVGAGI. Germline trimming cut 0 bases from V and 3 bases from J; bases unmatched to any gene: 8. The CDR3 consists of 16 residues. CDR3 DNA sequence: TGTGCCAGCAGTTACTCGTCTAGCGGAGCGTTCTACGAGCAGTACTTC. Translating it yields CASSYSSSGAFYEQYF.

J is TRBJ2-7 and V is TRBV28, with a tentative D call TRBD1 (6 bases). The CDR3 runs to 13 residues. From germline, CDR1 is MDHEN and CDR2 SYDVKM. The ends were cut back, 4 bases at V and 3 bases at J, with 10 bases in the middle. The CDR3 region has the DNA TGTGCCAGCAGTTCCGGACAGTTCTACGAGCAGTACTTC. Translated, it gives CASSSGQFYEQYF.

V usage is TRBV7-9 and J usage is TRBJ2-7; 8 bases agree with TRBD2. Germline lookup yields CDR1 SEHNR and CDR2 FQNEAQ (reference sequence). After removal of 5 bases from V and 2 bases from J, the junction contained 5 bases not matched to a gene. The CDR3 sequence is 14 residues long. The CDR3 is CASSLNSGAYEQYF. Here the CDR3 DNA reads TGTGCCAGCAGCCTTAATAGCGGGGCCTACGAGCAGTACTTC.

This rearrangement joins TRBV30 to TRBJ1-1; possible D gene TRBD1, 5 bases. CDR1 is GTSNPN, CDR2 SVGIG, per germline (reference sequence). The CDR3 is 13 amino acids. V was cut by 2 bases and J by 3 bases, with 10 bases left in between. CDR3 bases: TGTGCCTGGAGTAAGCAGGGTGACACTGAAGCTTTCTTT. Protein sequence: CAWSKQGDTEAFF.

A note on this clone: Different DNA sequences within this sample yield the same CDR3. For the CDR3, the DNA is TGTGCCAGCAGTGCAGGGGGGCGGGACACTGAAGCTTTCTTT. Translating it yields CASSAGGRDTEAFF. The V call is TRBV28, the J call TRBJ1-1; 7 positions match TRBD1. The germline V gene has CDR1 MDHEN and CDR2 SYDVKM. The CDR3 extends over 14 amino acids. Losses at the gene ends were 5 bases for V and 3 bases for J; bases not matched to a gene: 6.

The V gene is TRBV6-4, the J gene TRBJ2-2; 16 bases agree with TRBD2. From germline, CDR1 is MRHNA and CDR2 SNTAGT. The CDR3 runs 19 residues. V lost 2 bases and J lost 7; bases outside the gene matches: 10. The CDR3: CASSDPGTSGRAWGGELFF. In nucleotides, the CDR3 is TGTGCCAGCAGTGACCCGGGGACTAGCGGGAGGGCCTGGGGCGGGGAGCTGTTTTTT.

The chain couples TRBV27 to TRBJ2-1, with TRBD1 as a possible D gene (5 bases). Germline CDR1 and CDR2: MNHEY and SMNVEV (reference sequence). The V and J ends lost 8 bases and 8 bases respectively, with 7 bases between them. The CDR3 has 10 amino acids. DNA of the CDR3: TGTGCCAGCGGGGCCCATGAGCAGTTCTTC. This encodes CASGAHEQFF.

The chain is built from TRBV6-1 and TRBJ2-7; TRBD1 might be the D (5 bases). Looked up from germline, CDR1 is MNHNS and CDR2 is SASEGT. The CDR3 runs to 14 residues. Trimming removed 8 bases at V and 3 bases at J, with 17 bases between. This CDR3 is CASAAIQGFYEQYF. CDR3 in DNA: TGTGCCAGCGCGGCTATCCAGGGTTTCTACGAGCAGTACTTC.

This CDR3 is CASSALGGQGELFF. CDR3 DNA sequence: TGTGCCAGCAGCGCCCTCGGGGGTCAAGGGGAGCTGTTTTTT. J is TRBJ2-2 and V is TRBV9, with D possibly matching TRBD2 (6 bases). Germline loops: CDR1 SGDLS, CDR2 YYNGEE. The CDR3 totals 14 residues. V lost 3 bases to trimming and J lost 8 bases, with 14 bases between them.

V gene TRBV11-2 combines with J gene TRBJ1-1; D is uncertain. The V and J ends lost 1 base and 6 bases respectively, with 9 bases between them. This CDR3 contains 13 residues. Per the germline V gene, CDR1 is SGHAT and CDR2 is FQNNGV. The CDR3 sequence: CASSLGGFAEAFF. The CDR3 DNA follows: TGTGCCAGCAGCTTAGGAGGGTTTGCTGAAGCTTTCTTT. Using reference TRBV11-2 and TRBJ1-1 for the parts outside the CDR3, the full variable domain is EAGVAQSPRYKIIEKRQSVAFWCNPISGHATLYWYQQILGQGPKLLIQFQNNGVVDDSQLPKDRFSAERLKGVDSTLKIQPAKLEDSAVYLCASSLGGFAEAFFGQGTRLTVV.

This chain links TRBV11-1 with TRBJ2-7; 10 positions match TRBD1. V lost 5 bases, J lost 6 bases, and 10 bases stayed unmatched. The germline V gene encodes CDR1 SGHAT and CDR2 FQDESV (reference sequence). This CDR3 is 15 amino acids long. The chain's CDR3 is CASSPPRQGAREQYF. CDR3 DNA: TGTGCCAGCAGCCCACCGAGACAGGGGGCTCGCGAGCAGTACTTC.

The chain joins TRBV7-6 to TRBJ2-7, with TRBD2 matching 8 bases. V lost 1 base to trimming and J lost 2 bases; unmatched junction nucleotides: 13. The CDR3 spans 18 residues. Germline V gene data show CDR1 as SGHVS and CDR2 as FNYEAQ. CDR3 residues: CASSLVAGPTSHPYEQYF. The CDR3 nucleotides read TGTGCCAGCAGCTTAGTAGCGGGACCTACCTCACACCCCTACGAGCAGTACTTC.

This chain joins TRBV7-9 and TRBJ2-1, with 7 bases fitting TRBD1. Germline lookup yields CDR1 SEHNR and CDR2 FQNEAQ (reference sequence). The CDR3 sequence is 12 residues long. With 6 bases clipped from V and 10 bases from J, the junction kept 6 bases outside the gene matches. The CDR3, as DNA: TGTGCCAGCAGGCCAGACAGGGCCGAGCAGTTCTTC. Amino acid sequence: CASRPDRAEQFF.

The table lists this clone with a few counts. The chain recombines TRBV5-1 with TRBJ2-3, with 9 bases that match TRBD2. Germline trimming cut 6 bases from V and 4 bases from J; bases unmatched to any gene: 15. Per germline, CDR1 SGHRS and CDR2 YFSETQ. This CDR3 contains 17 residues. CDR3 loop: CASNSLVGSGSADTQYF. CDR3 bases: TGCGCCAGCAACAGCTTAGTGGGTAGCGGGAGTGCAGATACGCAGTATTTT.

In regard to this clone: At one boundary the junction diverges from the germline segment, which might be a read error. This chain joins TRBV16 and TRBJ2-7; 7 nucleotides agree with TRBD1. Germline V lookup: CDR1 KGHSY, CDR2 FQNENV. This CDR3 region has 13 residues. CDR3: CASSRNRDSGLNF. The CDR3 bases are TGTGCCAGCAGCCGTAATCGGGACAGCGGACTTAACTTC.

CDR3 coding DNA: TGCGCCAGCAGCCCCGGGCTCGGACGAGCGGATACGCAGTATTTT. Its protein product is CASSPGLGRADTQYF. This sequence joins TRBV5-1 and TRBJ2-3; D uncertain. The germline CDR1 and CDR2 sequences are SGHRS and YFSETQ. The CDR3 sequence is 15 residues long. Trimming cost V 4 bases and J 6 bases, with 18 bases left between them.

The chain links TRBV5-1 to TRBJ1-2; 7 nucleotides align to TRBD1. V lost 7 bases, J lost 7 bases, and 10 bases stayed unmatched. The CDR3 runs to 13 residues. The germline V gene encodes CDR1 SGHRS and CDR2 YFSETQ. CDR3 sequence: CASCRDSECGYTF. In nucleotides, the CDR3 is TGCGCCAGCTGCCGGGACAGTGAGTGTGGCTACACCTTC.

The CDR3 nucleotides are TGTGCCAGAAGCTTCGGATATAGCACAGATACGCAGTATTTT. Its translation is CARSFGYSTDTQYF. The rearrangement uses TRBV5-3 and TRBJ2-3; D ambiguous. TRBV5-3 is sorted into the ORF group, with uncertain function. This CDR3 has 14 residues. Trimming removed 2 bases at V and 0 bases at J, with 7 bases between.